Each of the 10 T cell receptor beta chains below was sequenced from the same sample in a study of control samples from healthy donors and cancer patients. Using immunoSEQ multiplex PCR, the repertoire was profiled, and TCRdb retains in-frame clones only, with some absent. The table shows roughly 120,000 clones, with roughly 92% occurring only once. Source material: blood. These receptors were taken from a woman younger than 30 in good health.

This chain links TRBV5-1 with TRBJ2-3, with TRBD2 matching over 10 bases. V lost 7 bases and J lost 2; bases outside the gene matches: 4. CDR1 SGHRS and CDR2 YFSETQ come from the germline V gene. The CDR3 consists of 14 residues. Here the CDR3 DNA reads TGCGCCAGCGGGACTAGCGAGAACACAGATACGCAGTATTTT. Translating it yields CASGTSENTDTQYF.

V is TRBV6-1 and J is TRBJ1-6, with 9 bases matching TRBD1. V lost 2 bases, J lost 9 bases, and 5 bases stayed unmatched. Per the germline V gene, CDR1 is MNHNS and CDR2 is SASEGT. CDR3 size: 15 residues. CDR3 nucleotide sequence: TGTGCCAGCAGTGAATCGGGACAGGGAACTTCACCCCTCCACTTT. Its protein is CASSESGQGTSPLHF.

In this sample, this clone turned up once. The chain employs TRBV28 and TRBJ1-1; D perhaps matches TRBD1 (5 bases). The CDR3 sequence is 16 residues long. Germline V gene lookup returns CDR1 MDHEN and CDR2 SYDVKM. The V and J ends lost 3 bases and 0 bases respectively, with 14 bases between them. As DNA, the CDR3 is TGTGCCAGCAGTTTTTTCGGGGGGAGGATGAACACTGAAGCTTTCTTT. Translated, it gives CASSFFGGRMNTEAFF. Filled out from reference TRBV28 and TRBJ1-1, the complete variable domain reads DVKVTQSSRYLVKRTGEKVFLECVQDMDHENMFWYRQDPGLGLRLIYFSYDVKMKEKGDIPEGYSVSREKKERFSLILESASTNQTSMYLCASSFFGGRMNTEAFFGQGTRLTVV.

The V call is TRBV2, the J call TRBJ1-2, with a possible D match to TRBD1 (6 bases). Trimming pared 3 bases from V and 2 bases from J, leaving 25 bases between. This CDR3 has 19 amino acids. Germline CDR1 and CDR2: SNHLY and FYNNEI. CDR3 in DNA: TGTGCCAGCAGTGATTTACCTACCCTCCGGACAGTCCCGAACTATGGCTACACCTTC. Protein sequence: CASSDLPTLRTVPNYGYTF. The variable domain in full, completed from reference TRBV2 and TRBJ1-2, reads EPEVTQTPSHQVTQMGQEVILRCVPISNHLYFYWYRQILGQKVEFLVSFYNNEISEKSEIFDDQFSVERPDGSNFTLKIRSTKLEDSAMYFCASSDLPTLRTVPNYGYTFGSGTRLTVV.

The chain carries TRBV10-2 and TRBJ2-3, with 7 positions matching TRBD2. From germline, CDR1 is WSHSY and CDR2 SAAADI. The CDR3 contains 15 residues. With V trimmed by 5 bases and J by 4 bases, 9 bases remained unmatched. CDR3 DNA sequence: TGCGCCAGCAGTTACGGGGGGTTGGGCGCAGATACGCAGTATTTT. It specifies CASSYGGLGADTQYF.

This chain connects TRBV6-6 to TRBJ1-6; no definite D call. CDR3 length: 12 residues. V was pared by 4 bases and J by 9 bases, with 7 bases between. Germline V gene lookup returns CDR1 MNHNY and CDR2 SVGAGI (reference sequence). CDR3 residues: CASSSQGSPLHF. The CDR3 bases are TGTGCCAGCAGTTCTCAAGGTTCACCCCTCCACTTT.

V gene TRBV11-3 combines with J gene TRBJ2-7, with TRBD2 matching 11 bases. The ends lost 3 bases at V and 4 bases at J; junction bases unmatched: 5. CDR1 SGHNT and CDR2 YENEEA come from the germline V gene. This CDR3 is built from 15 residues. CDR3 protein: CASSFTSGSEYEQYF. The CDR3 region has the DNA TGTGCCAGCAGCTTCACTAGCGGGAGCGAGTACGAGCAGTACTTC.

This chain joins TRBV9 and TRBJ2-1; 14 bases fit TRBD2. The CDR3 covers 17 residues. Unmatched junction bases numbered 3, after V lost 4 bases and J lost 0 bases. Germline V CDR1 and CDR2: SGDLS, YYNGEE. The CDR3 sequence: CASSLGTSGSSYNEQFF. The CDR3 region has the DNA TGTGCCAGCAGCCTTGGGACTAGCGGGAGCTCCTACAATGAGCAGTTCTTC.

The rearrangement joins TRBV9 to TRBJ2-5; D is undetermined. V shed 3 bases and J shed 4 bases, with 16 bases lying between them. The CDR3 length is 15 residues. Germline V gene data show CDR1 as SGDLS and CDR2 as YYNGEE. CDR3 coding DNA: TGTGCCAGCAGCGCCCATGACGGCACCGGAGAGACCCAGTACTTC. It yields the protein CASSAHDGTGETQYF.

V is TRBV9 and J is TRBJ2-3, with no clear D. Germline-derived CDR1 and CDR2 are SGDLS and YYNGEE. This CDR3 is 14 amino acids long. Trimming removed 4 bases from V and 3 bases from J, with 12 bases in between. CDR3 protein: CASSPWVGTDTQYF. The CDR3 DNA is TGTGCCAGCAGCCCCTGGGTAGGAACAGATACGCAGTATTTT.